This T cell receptor (beta chain) appears in the sequencing data of a study of T cells in Graves' hyperthyroidism and ophthalmopathy. Clinical symptoms, serum thyroxine, TRAb, thyroid ultrasound and orbital computed tomography informed diagnoses. This clonotype was seen only once. With V trimmed by 5 bases and J by 4 bases, 9 bases remained unmatched. The germline gives CDR1 SGHTA, CDR2 FQGTGA. The CDR3 sequence is 17 residues long. TCR beta CDR3 sequences were amplified from RNA transcripts. HTBI primers were employed in a first-round RT-PCR of the TCR CDR3. TCRdb reanalysed the multiplex PCR reads using MiXCR and keeps one entry per CDR3 protein. Of roughly 280,000 distinct CDR3 sequences detected, about 20% appear once; the ten largest clones hold around 62%.

This TCR derives from a man under 40 with Graves' ophthalmopathy. Sequencing input: blood. The chain carries TRBV7-3 and TRBJ2-3; 13 nucleotides align to TRBD2. The CDR3 sequence: CASSTGLAGATADTQYF. The CDR3 DNA reads as TGTGCCAGCAGCACCGGACTAGCGGGAGCGACCGCAGATACGCAGTATTTT.